In its sample, the clone carrying this T cell receptor beta chain was seen once. What it binds is unknown. The repertoire was sequenced with immunoSEQ multiplex PCR; TCRdb's copy has only in-frame clones and lacks some. In the table there are nearly 55,000 clones, about four fifths of which are singletons. V trimming: 0 bases; J trimming: 1 base; junction bases outside the gene matches: 3. CDR1 SGHRS and CDR2 YFSETQ come from the germline V gene. The CDR3 runs 15 residues. The data were obtained in a study of T cell clones after liver transplantation. Study results and caveats: Rather than being deleted, graft donor-reactive T cells may have moved into the graft.

The chain uses TRBV5-1 and TRBJ2-5; 7 nucleotides align to TRBD1. Sample: CD4+ T cells from blood, taken before liver transplant. The source is a human donor who received a liver transplant. CDR3 sequence: CASSLDRGGQETQYF. In DNA form, the CDR3 reads TGCGCCAGCAGCTTGGACAGGGGCGGCCAAGAGACCCAGTACTTC.